The 29 T cell receptor beta chains below all came from one sample that was sequenced in a study of blood T cells in healthy people across ages. Using a J-beta primer mix together with a sample-barcoded 5' primer, a second PCR was run for about 6 to 11 cycles. TCRdb recomputed calls from the 5' RACE reads with MiXCR, one row per CDR3 protein. Altogether about 1,500,000 distinct CDR3 sequences are present, roughly 40% being singletons, with the ten largest covering around 8%. Sequenced sample: blood. These receptors came from a young woman in good health.

The chain is built from TRBV20-1 and TRBJ2-1, with 8 bases fitting TRBD1. Losses at the gene ends were 3 bases for V and 13 bases for J; bases not matched to a gene: 11. CDR1 and CDR2 (germline): DFQATT, SNEGSKA (reference sequence). This CDR3 has 13 amino acids. In DNA, the CDR3 is TGCAGTGCTAGTTCCGGACAGGGAGAGACCCAGTTCTTC. It specifies CSASSGQGETQFF.

This clonotype has more than one count but fewer than ten. The DNA for the CDR3 is TGTGCCAGCAGTTGGGTAGTTGGCACTACCTACGAGCAGTACTTC. Translated: CASSWVVGTTYEQYF. This chain uses TRBV6-6 with TRBJ2-7; D gene ambiguous. The CDR3 loop spans 15 amino acids. The germline V gene encodes CDR1 MNHNY and CDR2 SVGAGI (reference sequence). The V and J ends lost 4 bases and 2 bases respectively, with 15 bases between them.

This chain joins TRBV2 and TRBJ1-2, with unresolved D. The V end lost 11 bases, the J end lost 6 bases, and 13 bases lay between the germline ends. CDR1 is SNHLY and CDR2 is FYNNEI in the germline V gene. The CDR3 is 11 residues long. The CDR3 is CAALPGDGYTF. The CDR3 nucleotides read TGTGCCGCACTCCCGGGTGATGGCTACACCTTC.

The chain links TRBV12-3 or TRBV12-4 to TRBJ1-2, with D hard to call. Deletions cut 6 bases from V and 7 bases from J, with 21 bases between. CDR3 length: 15 amino acids. The CDR3 nucleotides are TGTGCCAGCAGCCCCGAATGGGGTTTACTAGGTGGCTACACCTTC. This encodes CASSPEWGLLGGYTF.

This clonotype has only a few counts. The J gene is TRBJ1-1, the V gene TRBV6-5; TRBD1 matches at 8 bases. Germline-derived CDR1 and CDR2 are MNHEY and SVGAGI. This CDR3 spans 16 amino acids. With 0 bases clipped from V and 4 bases from J, the junction kept 7 bases outside the gene matches. CDR3 coding DNA: TGTGCCAGCAGTTACTCCTTGGACAGGGTTGGCACTGAAGCTTTCTTT. It is translated as CASSYSLDRVGTEAFF.

J is TRBJ1-5 and V is TRBV6-2 or TRBV6-3; TRBD1 aligns across 8 bases. There are 17 residues in the CDR3. Germline loops: CDR1 MNHEY, CDR2 SVGEGT. The J segment lost 1 base and the V segment lost 6 bases, leaving 11 bases of the junction unmatched. This chain's CDR3 is CASRGTGPSRSNQPQHF. The DNA of the CDR3 is TGTGCCAGCAGAGGGACAGGTCCCTCCCGGAGCAATCAGCCCCAGCATTTT.

This sequence joins TRBV5-1 and TRBJ1-1, with 8 nucleotides matching TRBD1. With 4 bases clipped from V and 0 bases from J, the junction kept 11 bases outside the gene matches. This CDR3 is built from 17 residues. CDR1 is SGHRS, CDR2 YFSETQ, per germline. The CDR3 nucleotides are TGCGCCAGCAGCCTCGGACAGGGAGCCGGGGTGAACACTGAAGCTTTCTTT. It specifies CASSLGQGAGVNTEAFF. Together with reference TRBV5-1 and TRBJ1-1, the CDR3 gives the full variable domain: KAGVTQTPRYLIKTRGQQVTLSCSPISGHRSVSWYQQTPGQGLQFLFEYFSETQRNKGNFPGRFSGRQFSNSRSEMNVSTLELGDSALYLCASSLGQGAGVNTEAFFGQGTRLTVV.

The chain links TRBV10-1 to TRBJ2-3; 7 bases are a match to TRBD1. This CDR3 is 14 amino acids long. V was clipped by 6 bases and J by 4 bases; unmatched bases: 7. CDR1 is WNHNN and CDR2 is SYGVQD in the germline V gene (reference sequence). CDR3 coding DNA: TGCGCCAGCAGGGACGGGACAGCGGCAGATACGCAGTATTTT. It translates to CASRDGTAADTQYF.

This chain connects TRBV5-6 to TRBJ2-7; no clear D gene. This CDR3 has 12 residues. CDR1 SGHDT and CDR2 YYEEEE come from the germline V gene. V dropped 4 bases and J dropped 2 bases, with 7 bases sitting between them. Here the CDR3 reads CASSVGTYEQYF. The CDR3 coding sequence is TGTGCCAGCAGCGTGGGCACCTACGAGCAGTACTTC.

Details on this clonotype: This CDR3 is missing its conserved last phenylalanine or tryptophan, likely due to a read error. The CDR3 coding sequence is TGTGCCAGCAGCCAAGATAAGGGGGTTTTTAGCGGACTCCAAGAGACCCAGTACTAC. This translates into CASSQDKGVFSGLQETQYY. V usage is TRBV4-2 and J usage is TRBJ2-5; D tentatively reads TRBD1 or TRBD2 (6 bases each). The V and J ends lost 0 bases and 1 base respectively, with 21 bases between them. The CDR3 has 19 residues. The germline CDR1 and CDR2 sequences are LGHNA and YNFKEQ.

J is TRBJ2-1 and V is TRBV20-1; 9 bases line up with TRBD2. Germline CDR1 and CDR2: DFQATT and SNEGSKA (reference sequence). CDR3 length equals 15 residues. Losses at the gene ends were 4 bases for V and 8 bases for J; bases not matched to a gene: 12. The CDR3 nucleotides are TGCAGTGCTAACATAGCGGGAGTAGTGATCGATGAGCAGTTCTTC. It codes for CSANIAGVVIDEQFF.

The chain links TRBV7-2 to TRBJ2-5; D is undetermined. This CDR3 has 13 residues. The germline CDR1 and CDR2 sequences are SGHTA and FQGNSA. V lost 5 bases to trimming and J lost 11 bases, with 18 bases between them. The CDR3 reads CASSPQSRYEQYF. As DNA, the CDR3 is TGTGCCAGCAGCCCTCAATCCCGATATGAGCAGTACTTC.

V is TRBV3-1 and J is TRBJ1-2, with D tentatively TRBD1 (6 bases). The V end lost 5 bases, the J end lost 6 bases, and 13 bases lay between the germline ends. This CDR3 comprises 13 residues. In germline, CDR1 is LGHDT, CDR2 YNNKEL (reference sequence). The CDR3 sequence: CASSAQQGDGYTF. The CDR3, as DNA: TGTGCCAGCAGCGCCCAACAGGGAGATGGCTACACCTTC. The full variable domain, its missing parts supplied by reference TRBV3-1 and TRBJ1-2, is DTAVSQTPKYLVTQMGNDKSIKCEQNLGHDTMYWYKQDSKKFLKIMFSYNNKELIINETVPNRFSPKSPDKAHLNLHINSLELGDSAVYFCASSAQQGDGYTFGSGTRLTVV.

This clonotype was recorded a few times. The chain recombines TRBV7-2 with TRBJ1-2, with D hard to call. Germline CDR1 and CDR2: SGHTA and FQGNSA. Trimming took 1 base from V and 8 from J, leaving 20 bases between them. The CDR3 extends over 16 amino acids. As DNA, the CDR3 is TGTGCCAGCAGCTTAGGCCCTGAGGACTCCTACGGAGGCTACACCTTC. This codes for CASSLGPEDSYGGYTF.

The chain has TRBV7-2 and TRBJ2-5; 11 bases agree with TRBD2. This CDR3 region has 15 residues. V lost 4 bases and J lost 11; bases outside the gene matches: 12. Germline-derived CDR1 and CDR2 are SGHTA and FQGNSA. CDR3 protein: CASSSAGTSGNEQYF. As DNA, the CDR3 is TGTGCCAGCAGCTCCGCCGGGACTAGCGGCAATGAGCAGTACTTC.

This clonotype showed up many times. The gene calls are TRBV5-1 and TRBJ2-3, with TRBD2 identical over 8 bases. Germline loops: CDR1 SGHRS, CDR2 YFSETQ. Losses at the gene ends were 3 bases for V and 0 bases for J; bases not matched to a gene: 3. The CDR3 contains 15 residues. For the CDR3, the DNA is TGCGCCAGCAGCTCCACTAGCGGAAGCACAGATACGCAGTATTTT. Its protein product is CASSSTSGSTDTQYF.

This clonotype was picked up a small number of times. The gene calls are TRBV7-9 and TRBJ2-5; D remains ambiguous. The germline V and J ends were trimmed by 4 bases and 2 bases, with 20 bases remaining between them. The CDR3 has 17 amino acids. The germline V gene encodes CDR1 SEHNR and CDR2 FQNEAQ (reference sequence). CDR3 bases: TGTGCCAGCAGCTCCTTTTTGGTTGGGGTGGGTCAAGAGACCCAGTACTTC. It encodes CASSSFLVGVGQETQYF.

The rearrangement uses TRBV11-2 and TRBJ2-1; either TRBD1 or TRBD2 may fit D (6 bases each). The CDR3 consists of 13 residues. V lost 5 bases and J lost 15, with 20 bases in between. Germline V gene sequence: CDR1 SGHAT, CDR2 FQNNGV. CDR3 sequence reads: CASSPLRGVSPFF. For the CDR3, the DNA is TGTGCCAGCAGCCCGTTAAGGGGGGTCTCTCCGTTCTTC.

The sample holds a few counts of this clonotype. V gene TRBV9 combines with J gene TRBJ2-1, with unresolved D. With 5 bases removed from V and 9 bases from J, the gap between germline ends came to 12 bases. This CDR3 has 12 residues. The germline V gene encodes CDR1 SGDLS and CDR2 YYNGEE. The CDR3 DNA reads TGTGCCAGCAGGGGCAATTCGGGTGAGCAGTTCTTC. Translation: CASRGNSGEQFF.

Ten or more counts support this clonotype. The genes are TRBV7-9 and TRBJ2-1; D unclear. Between the trimmed V and J ends, which lost 1 base and 8 bases, there was a span of 24 bases. This CDR3 has 18 residues. CDR1 is SEHNR, CDR2 FQNEAQ, per germline (reference sequence). The CDR3 DNA is TGTGCCAGCAGCTTAGTATTTGGAAGGGCGAGGAAAGTCGATGAGCAGTTCTTC. It codes for CASSLVFGRARKVDEQFF.

This clonotype showed up just a few times. This chain links TRBV2 with TRBJ1-2; TRBD1 might be the D (5 bases). V was cut by 6 bases and J by 7 bases, with 12 bases left in between. This CDR3 has 12 amino acids. From germline, CDR1 is SNHLY and CDR2 FYNNEI. CDR3: CASSVVGGGYTF. The CDR3 DNA is TGTGCCAGCAGCGTAGTTGGGGGTGGCTACACCTTC.

J is TRBJ2-3 and V is TRBV20-1; 7 bases map to TRBD2. Looked up from germline, CDR1 is DFQATT and CDR2 is SNEGSKA (reference sequence). J gave up 4 bases and V 7 bases, and 8 bases lay outside the gene matches. The CDR3 loop spans 13 amino acids. This chain's CDR3 is CSGSLADSDTQYF. The CDR3 DNA reads as TGCAGTGGCAGCCTAGCGGACTCAGATACGCAGTATTTT.

This clonotype has only one observation. V and J are TRBV12-3 or TRBV12-4 and TRBJ2-5; 8 bases agree with TRBD1. The CDR3 spans 16 residues. V lost 6 bases, J lost 5 bases, and 14 bases stayed unmatched. CDR3 region: CASSHSGGLKSETQYF. CDR3 DNA sequence: TGTGCCAGCAGCCACTCAGGGGGCCTCAAGTCCGAGACCCAGTACTTC.

In its sample, this clonotype was seen once. The chain is built from TRBV20-1 and TRBJ2-5; 7 bases line up with TRBD2. The CDR3 spans 12 residues. V gave up 6 bases and J gave up 3 bases; unmatched junction bases: 4. Germline-derived CDR1 and CDR2 are DFQATT and SNEGSKA (reference sequence). This CDR3 is CSAALAEETQYF. The CDR3 DNA follows: TGCAGTGCCGCTCTAGCGGAAGAGACCCAGTACTTC.

The V gene is TRBV20-1, the J gene TRBJ1-5; 10 bases align to TRBD1. The germline V gene encodes CDR1 DFQATT and CDR2 SNEGSKA (reference sequence). The CDR3 consists of 16 residues. V trimming: 5 bases; J trimming: 6 bases; junction bases outside the gene matches: 13. This CDR3 is CSALPGDRGPGQPQHF. The CDR3 DNA reads as TGCAGTGCTCTTCCTGGGGACAGGGGCCCCGGTCAGCCCCAGCATTTT.

The rearrangement links TRBV7-3 to TRBJ2-3; 10 bases line up with TRBD2. The CDR3 contains 17 residues. The germline V gene encodes CDR1 SGHTA and CDR2 FQGTGA. V lost 1 base to trimming and J lost 0 bases; unmatched junction nucleotides: 4. The DNA for the CDR3 is TGTGCCAGCAGCTTAAGGGCTAGCGGGGGTAGCACAGATACGCAGTATTTT. Amino acids: CASSLRASGGSTDTQYF. The variable domain in full, with the rest retrieved from reference TRBV7-3 and TRBJ2-3, is GAGVSQTPSNKVTEKGKYVELRCDPISGHTALYWYRQSLGQGPEFLIYFQGTGAADDSGLPNDRFFAVRPEGSVSTLKIQRTERGDSAVYLCASSLRASGGSTDTQYFGPGTRLTVL.

Written as DNA, the CDR3 is TGTGCCAGCAGGCCAGGGACAGGCCCCACAGATACGCAGTATTTT. This encodes CASRPGTGPTDTQYF. The rearrangement uses TRBV6-4 and TRBJ2-3; TRBD1 matches 8 bases. Germline values: CDR1 MRHNA, CDR2 SNTAGT. V shed 6 bases and J 2 bases; nucleotides not matched to a gene: 7. The CDR3 is 15 amino acids.

The chain uses TRBV7-2 and TRBJ2-1; D not resolved. The CDR3 covers 16 residues. Deletions cut 1 base from V and 0 bases from J, with 10 bases between. The germline CDR1 and CDR2 sequences are SGHTA and FQGNSA. CDR3 residues: CASSLDTASSYNEQFF. CDR3 bases: TGTGCCAGCAGCTTAGACACGGCGAGCTCCTACAATGAGCAGTTCTTC.

The chain recombines TRBV21-1 with TRBJ1-5; the D segment call TRBD1 is taken from the table without a DNA check. TRBV21-1 is shown as a pseudogene. The CDR3 is 18 amino acids. This CDR3 is CASTATRDSNYSNQPQHF. The CDR3 nucleotides are TGTGCCAGCACCGCGACCCGGGACAGTAACTATAGCAATCAGCCCCAGCATTTT.